Following are 8 T cell receptor beta chains from one sample sequenced in a study of beta chain features in type 1 diabetes. Study results and limitations: A moderate, significant TCRB CDR3 shortening appeared in type 1 diabetes across four CD4+ subsets.

Their target antigens are unknown. Since all of the isolated RNA was reverse transcribed, expressed TCRB transcripts were what got sequenced. Assay: immunoSEQ multiplex PCR; the TCRdb copy retains only in-frame clones and omits some. The table shows hundreds of thousands of clones, with 13% occurring only once. Sequencing was performed on naive CD4+ T cells from blood. The receptors were sampled from a man aged 18-30 years with type 1 diabetes.

A remark on this clone: The sample holds other DNA sequences that translate to the same CDR3. The rearrangement links TRBV7-2 to TRBJ1-1; D is ambiguous. The V end was cut by 1 base, the J end by 0 bases, with 6 bases between. The CDR3 covers 14 residues. CDR1 is SGHTA and CDR2 is FQGNSA in the germline V gene. The CDR3 protein is CASSLGPLNTEAFF. The CDR3 coding sequence is TGTGCCAGCAGCTTAGGGCCGCTGAACACTGAAGCTTTCTTT.

This chain links TRBV14 with TRBJ2-4, with D hard to call. Germline V gives CDR1 SGHDN, CDR2 FVKESK. The CDR3 sequence is 14 residues long. Trimming took 0 bases from V and 9 from J, leaving 12 bases between them. DNA for the CDR3: TGTGCCAGCAGCCAAGATCAGGTTAAGACCATTCAGTACTTC. The encoded protein is CASSQDQVKTIQYF.

This chain connects TRBV5-4 to TRBJ1-6; the D gene is possibly TRBD1 (5 bases). Trimming shortened V by 4 bases and J by 0 bases, and 17 bases separated the two germline ends. Looked up from germline, CDR1 is SGHNT and CDR2 is YYREEE (reference sequence). The CDR3 is 18 residues long. CDR3 DNA: TGTGCCAGCAGCCCAACCGGGACGCGGAACTCCTATAATTCACCCCTCCACTTT. Its protein is CASSPTGTRNSYNSPLHF. Together with reference TRBV5-4 and TRBJ1-6, the CDR3 gives the full variable domain: ETGVTQSPTHLIKTRGQQVTLRCSSQSGHNTVSWYQQALGQGPQFIFQYYREEENGRGNFPPRFSGLQFPNYSSELNVNALELDDSALYLCASSPTGTRNSYNSPLHFGNGTRLTVT.

This clone was counted only a few times. This chain connects TRBV28 to TRBJ2-2; D is unresolved. Germline V lookup: CDR1 MDHEN, CDR2 SYDVKM. The germline V and J ends were trimmed by 7 bases and 4 bases, with 16 bases remaining between them. The CDR3 extends over 15 amino acids. The CDR3 loop is CASTLQVLGTGELFF. CDR3 nucleotides: TGTGCCAGCACACTCCAGGTTCTGGGCACCGGGGAGCTGTTTTTT.

This clone has only a few counts. The V call is TRBV28, the J call TRBJ2-7; D gene unclear. The CDR3 extends over 13 amino acids. The germline gives CDR1 MDHEN, CDR2 SYDVKM. Trimming removed 5 bases at V and 3 bases at J, with 11 bases between. Written as DNA, the CDR3 is TGTGCCAGCAGTCCCCCTGGTCACTACGAGCAGTACTTC. This encodes CASSPPGHYEQYF.

The genes are TRBV6-5 and TRBJ1-1; possible D gene TRBD1, 6 bases. The CDR3 contains 15 residues. Germline-derived CDR1 and CDR2 are MNHEY and SVGAGI. V lost 2 bases and J lost 3, with 13 bases in between. The CDR3: CASSYGQYRDTEAFF. In DNA, the CDR3 is TGTGCCAGCAGTTACGGACAGTACAGGGACACTGAAGCTTTCTTT.

This clone showed up just a few times. This sequence joins TRBV4-1 and TRBJ2-2; D is perhaps TRBD2 (5 bases). V was trimmed by 0 bases and J by 1 base, leaving 9 bases between them. Germline-derived CDR1 and CDR2 are MGHRA and YSYEKL. The CDR3 runs to 16 residues. CDR3 loop: CASSQDRRGNTGELFF. The CDR3 nucleotides are TGCGCCAGCAGCCAAGATCGCCGGGGGAACACCGGGGAGCTGTTTTTT.

This clone was found a few times. This chain connects TRBV25-1 to TRBJ1-2; D is uncertain. The CDR3 extends over 15 amino acids. The germline V gene has CDR1 MGHDK and CDR2 SYGVNS. Trimming shortened V by 5 bases and J by 8 bases, and 21 bases separated the two germline ends. CDR3 bases: TGTGCCAGCAGTACCCCCGGTTCGGCGGTAGTGGGCTACACCTTC. Protein product: CASSTPGSAVVGYTF.